Included here is one T cell receptor beta chain sequence, with context. Using immunoSEQ multiplex PCR, the repertoire was profiled, and TCRdb retains in-frame clones only, with some absent. Seen here are around 60,000 clones, approximately 79% observed once, and the top ten hold around 2.6%. The sample originates from a study of neoadjuvant anti-PD-1 for oral cavity cancer. About the research overall: Patients without progression received a fourth nivolumab dose around day 43, then surgical resection on days 50-56.

This clonotype originated in a person aged 35-79 years with oral cavity squamous cell carcinoma. This material consisted of PBMCs, taken before nivolumab (anti-PD-1) treatment.

The DNA for the CDR3 is TGTGCCAGCAGCTCGACTAGCGGGAACCCCTACGAGCAGTACTTC. This codes for CASSSTSGNPYEQYF. The chain uses TRBV7-9 and TRBJ2-7, with 11 bases matching TRBD2. Trimming cost V 4 bases and J 2 bases; bases outside gene matches: 4. Germline loops: CDR1 SEHNR, CDR2 FQNEAQ (reference sequence). There are 15 residues in the CDR3.